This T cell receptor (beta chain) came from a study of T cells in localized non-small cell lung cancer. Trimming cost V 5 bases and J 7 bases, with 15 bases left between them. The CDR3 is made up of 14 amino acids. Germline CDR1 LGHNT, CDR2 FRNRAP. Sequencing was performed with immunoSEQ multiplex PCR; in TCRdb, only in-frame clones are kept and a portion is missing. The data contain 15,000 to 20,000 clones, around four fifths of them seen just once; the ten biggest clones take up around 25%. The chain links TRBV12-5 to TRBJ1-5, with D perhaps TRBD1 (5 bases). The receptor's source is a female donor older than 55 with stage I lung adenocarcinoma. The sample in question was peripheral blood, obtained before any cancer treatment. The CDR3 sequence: CASGPVQGEQPQHF. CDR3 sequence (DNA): TGTGCTAGTGGTCCCGTCCAAGGGGAACAGCCCCAGCATTTT.